This record looks at one TCR beta chain sequence and its context. This clonotype was counted many times. Its antigen is not yet known. Base qualities are missing; no much larger clone stands one base away. For each ankylosing spondylitis patient, the synovial fluid sample was matched to a blood sample from that same patient. This specimen comes from a study of CD8 T cells in ankylosing spondylitis (dated by TCRdb to about 2017). As for the study more broadly: T cell receptor beta repertoires were profiled in healthy donors and ankylosing spondylitis patients so that disease-linked TCR variants could be found. The full study cohort comprised some 27 ankylosing spondylitis patients and 85 to 120 healthy donors. Peripheral blood was sampled, and synovial fluid was additionally collected from ankylosing spondylitis patients.

As encoded in the germline V gene, CDR1 is ENHRY while CDR2 is SYGVKD. The CDR3 holds 15 amino acids from the cysteine to the phenylalanine. Only the CDR3 part of the read is kept: 45 bases, read in frame from the first base. V loses 3 bases, J loses 1 base, and the germline ends lie 13 bases apart. The sequencer listed for this sample is Illumina HiSeq 2500. TCR beta libraries were prepared by quantitative 5'-RACE with molecular barcodes. The paper's processing steps were these. A new computational method, built on a probabilistic model of VDJ rearrangement, was used to identify disease-linked TCR variants. Through fastp at Q25 and MiXCR, TCRdb rebuilt clones from the public reads, retaining in-frame beta chains. Identical CDR3 proteins give one entry, which carries the most common genes and DNA. TCRdb, not the authors, supplied the V and J calls. Across this sample there are approximately 140,000 distinct CDR3 sequences, with roughly 44% seen only once. Nearly 15% of the sample comes from the top ten.

Results the study describes overall, beyond this receptor: The disease-linked clones showed a CD8+ phenotype and occurred at relatively low frequencies in peripheral blood. Some of the motif variants had been reported before in the synovial fluid and blood of reactive arthritis patients, a finding that suggests common disease-initiation mechanisms. Blood from ankylosing spondylitis patients appeared to be characterized by a TCR beta motif composed of under 10 highly homologous amino acid variants. According to the report, matched synovial fluid samples from ankylosing spondylitis patients were significantly enriched for the disease-linked clones.

Rearrangement joined TRBV10-3 to TRBJ2-7; a tentative D match to TRBD1 spans 6 bases. The sample was synovial fluid, either unsorted or a sorted T cell fraction (not recorded which). The clonotype comes from a male donor with ankylosing spondylitis. The CDR3 region: CAISDPGHYSYEQYF. The sequenced DNA is TGTGCCATCAGTGACCCGGGACACTATTCCTACGAGCAGTACTTC.